Shown below are 23 T cell receptor beta chains from a single sample sequenced in a study of blood T cell repertoires in COVID-19 (dated by TCRdb to about 2020). Receptor libraries were prepared by the immunoSEQ multiplex PCR assay. TCRdb took this table from immuneACCESS and kept in-frame rearrangements with V and J called. Such tables lack part of the clones; where checked against another copy, unresolved V genes explain under half of the gap, and the rest is unexplained. The sample table records under 450,000 clones; roughly 88% of these occur just once. The ten biggest clones cover 10% to 15% of the sample. The sequencing sample was made of peripheral blood. The receptor set was obtained from a woman aged 45-65 years with COVID-19, enrolled during active disease.

The rearrangement uses TRBV24-1 and TRBJ2-1, with TRBD1 identical over 8 bases. The junction had 4 bases not matched to a gene; V was cut back by 1 base and J by 9 bases. Germline CDR1 KGHDR, CDR2 SFDVKD. CDR3 length: 14 amino acids. Written as DNA, the CDR3 is TGTGCCACCAGTGATTTCGCCGACAGGGGTGAGCAGTTCTTC. This encodes CATSDFADRGEQFF.

The CDR3 loop reads CASRVAGASYNEQFF. The CDR3 DNA sequence: TGTGCCAGCAGAGTAGCGGGGGCCTCCTACAATGAGCAGTTCTTC. The chain has TRBV27 and TRBJ2-1; 9 positions match TRBD2. With V trimmed by 6 bases and J by 0 bases, 3 bases remained unmatched. This CDR3 is 15 amino acids long. Germline CDR1 and CDR2: MNHEY and SMNVEV (reference sequence).

In the case of this clone: At one end, the junction sequence differs from germline, possibly due to a read error. This chain connects TRBV2 to TRBJ2-3; D perhaps matches TRBD2 (6 bases). The length of the CDR3 is 15 residues. The germline V gene encodes CDR1 SNHLY and CDR2 FYNNEI. CDR3 loop: CASSLRDPSTDTQYF. CDR3 sequence (DNA): TGTGCCAGCAGCCTGCGGGACCCGAGCACGGATACGCAGTATTTT.

This clone has just a few counts. This chain links TRBV30 with TRBJ1-5, with a tentative D call TRBD1 (5 bases). Germline lookup yields CDR1 GTSNPN and CDR2 SVGIG (reference sequence). The CDR3 has 13 residues. Trimming cost V 0 bases and J 3 bases, with 6 bases left between them. DNA for the CDR3: TGTGCCTGGAGTGTACAGGACAATCAGCCCCAGCATTTT. This translates into CAWSVQDNQPQHF.

This clone occurred a few times. This chain uses TRBV29-1 with TRBJ2-1; tentative D call: TRBD1 (6 bases). The CDR3 consists of 13 residues. Germline V gene sequence: CDR1 SQVTM, CDR2 ANQGSEA. V lost 1 base and J 7 bases, leaving 11 bases between the germline ends. CDR3 sequence reads: CSVEGGRLNEQFF. CDR3 DNA: TGCAGCGTTGAAGGGGGGCGCTTGAATGAGCAGTTCTTC.

This clone occurred once. This rearrangement joins TRBV29-1 to TRBJ1-2; 7 nucleotides line up with TRBD1. Looked up from germline, CDR1 is SQVTM and CDR2 is ANQGSEA. The CDR3 has 13 amino acids. J lost 3 bases, V lost 4 bases, and 5 bases had no gene match. Here the CDR3 reads CSVGAGGDYGYTF. CDR3 in DNA: TGCAGCGTTGGCGCAGGGGGAGACTATGGCTACACCTTC.

The genes are TRBV5-1 and TRBJ1-2; 10 nucleotides align to TRBD1. J gave up 7 bases and V 0 bases, and 3 bases lay outside the gene matches. CDR3 size: 14 residues. Germline V gene lookup returns CDR1 SGHRS and CDR2 YFSETQ. The CDR3 DNA follows: TGCGCCAGCAGCTTGGCCGGACAGGGGGTTGGCTACACCTTC. This gives the protein CASSLAGQGVGYTF.

The chain uses TRBV30 and TRBJ1-2, with D tentatively TRBD1 (5 bases). Germline loops: CDR1 GTSNPN, CDR2 SVGIG (reference sequence). The CDR3 is 15 amino acids. The V end lost 3 bases, the J end lost 2 bases, and 16 bases lay between the germline ends. This chain's CDR3 is CAWRKETDLNYGYTF. CDR3 bases: TGTGCCTGGAGGAAGGAGACAGATCTAAACTATGGCTACACCTTC.

The rearrangement links TRBV2 to TRBJ2-7; 11 bases agree with TRBD2. Germline trimming cut 7 bases from V and 0 bases from J; bases unmatched to any gene: 8. The length of the CDR3 is 16 residues. CDR1 SNHLY and CDR2 FYNNEI come from the germline V gene. The CDR3 coding sequence is TGTGCCAGCAATCCTAGCGGGGGGCCCCCCTCCTACGAGCAGTACTTC. It specifies CASNPSGGPPSYEQYF.

This clone is a singleton in its sample. This chain links TRBV14 with TRBJ2-1; weak D call: TRBD1 (5 bases). Germline V gene lookup returns CDR1 SGHDN and CDR2 FVKESK. The V end lost 3 bases, the J end lost 3 bases, and 9 bases lay between the germline ends. The CDR3 totals 14 residues. The CDR3 sequence: CASSHGGHYNEQFF. In nucleotides, the CDR3 is TGTGCCAGCAGCCATGGTGGACACTACAATGAGCAGTTCTTC.

Points on this clone: Germline is not matched at one junction end, which may reflect a read error. V usage is TRBV28 and J usage is TRBJ2-7; a possible D gene is TRBD1 (9 bases). Germline loops: CDR1 MDHEN, CDR2 SYDVKM. This CDR3 has 12 amino acids. The CDR3 DNA reads TGTGCCAGCAGTTTAACGGGGGGGGACAGGGACTTC. It specifies CASSLTGGDRDF.

The chain has TRBV9 and TRBJ1-2; D is perhaps TRBD1 (5 bases). The CDR3 contains 15 residues. Germline CDR1 reads SGDLS; CDR2 reads YYNGEE. Trimming stripped 0 bases from V and 4 bases from J, with 13 bases between. Here the CDR3 reads CASSVARGLGYGYTF. DNA for the CDR3: TGTGCCAGCAGCGTAGCTAGGGGACTCGGCTATGGCTACACCTTC.

The J gene is TRBJ2-3, the V gene TRBV18; D perhaps matches TRBD2 (5 bases). The CDR3 runs 16 residues. The germline CDR1 and CDR2 sequences are KGHSH and LQKENI. Between the trimmed V and J ends, which lost 2 bases and 0 bases, there was a span of 12 bases. The DNA of the CDR3 is TGTGCCAGCTCACCAGACTCGGGGAAGAGCACAGATACGCAGTATTTT. This translates into CASSPDSGKSTDTQYF.

J is TRBJ2-1 and V is TRBV10-1; 8 nucleotides align to TRBD2. V dropped 6 bases and J dropped 4; count of bases not matched to a gene: 8. The CDR3 sequence is 15 residues long. Germline V gives CDR1 WNHNN, CDR2 SYGVQD (reference sequence). DNA for the CDR3: TGCGCCAGCAGCAACGGGGGGGCTGGATACAATGAGCAGTTCTTC. Translated: CASSNGGAGYNEQFF.

The chain carries TRBV9 and TRBJ2-6, with 7 bases aligning to TRBD2. Germline CDR1 is SGDLS and CDR2 is YYNGEE. J was trimmed by 0 bases and V by 4 bases; bases with no gene match: 16. The CDR3 is 20 amino acids. DNA for the CDR3: TGTGCCAGCAGCAATAACCGAGTGGGCGGGGGTATCTCTGGGGCCAACGTCCTGACTTTC. Translated: CASSNNRVGGGISGANVLTF. The variable domain in full, completed from reference TRBV9 and TRBJ2-6, reads DSGVTQTPKHLITATGQRVTLRCSPRSGDLSVYWYQQSLDQGLQFLIQYYNGEERAKGNILERFSAQQFPDLHSELNLSSLELGDSALYFCASSNNRVGGGISGANVLTFGAGSRLTVL.

The rearrangement joins TRBV4-2 to TRBJ2-2; maybe TRBD2 (5 bases). Trimming left V 1 base short and J 2 bases short, with 8 bases between. CDR3 length: 15 amino acids. Germline-derived CDR1 and CDR2 are LGHNA and YNFKEQ. The CDR3: CASSQAEGNTGELFF. In DNA form, the CDR3 reads TGTGCCAGCAGCCAAGCCGAGGGTAACACCGGGGAGCTGTTTTTT.

V is TRBV7-3 and J is TRBJ1-2; D is possibly TRBD1 (6 bases). The ends were cut back, 5 bases at V and 6 bases at J, with 19 bases in the middle. The length of the CDR3 is 15 residues. Germline lookup yields CDR1 SGHTA and CDR2 FQGTGA. The CDR3 DNA sequence: TGTGCCAGCAGCCCACGGGGGGGGCAGGTGGATGGCTACACCTTC. Translating gives CASSPRGGQVDGYTF.

This chain connects TRBV6-5 to TRBJ2-1, with 8 bases that match TRBD1. V was pared by 6 bases and J by 4 bases, with 8 bases of the junction left unmatched. There are 15 residues in the CDR3. Germline CDR1 reads MNHEY; CDR2 reads SVGAGI. CDR3 sequence reads: CASSADRAPYNEQFF. Written as DNA, the CDR3 is TGTGCCAGCAGCGCGGACAGGGCACCTTACAATGAGCAGTTCTTC.

The chain's CDR3 is CAWSTGVLYGYTF. The DNA of the CDR3 is TGTGCCTGGAGTACAGGGGTTCTCTATGGCTACACCTTC. V and J are TRBV30 and TRBJ1-2, with 7 positions matching TRBD1. V was pared by 2 bases and J by 4 bases, with 4 bases of the junction left unmatched. CDR1 GTSNPN and CDR2 SVGIG come from the germline V gene (reference sequence). The CDR3 spans 13 residues.

The chain joins TRBV19 to TRBJ2-1; the D gene is possibly TRBD2 (7 bases). Germline CDR1 is LNHDA and CDR2 is SQIVND (reference sequence). This CDR3 contains 14 residues. Trimming took off 7 bases at V and 10 bases at J, with 20 bases between the two ends. The CDR3 region is CASNPGGPLWEQFF. The CDR3 nucleotides read TGTGCCAGTAACCCGGGGGGCCCCCTTTGGGAGCAGTTCTTC.

The V call is TRBV5-4, the J call TRBJ1-2; 7 bases align to TRBD1. In germline, CDR1 is SGHNT, CDR2 YYREEE (reference sequence). CDR3 length: 16 amino acids. J lost 4 bases, V lost 4 bases, and 13 bases had no gene match. The CDR3 spells CASSRYGDSLFYGYTF. The CDR3 DNA reads TGTGCCAGCAGCCGATACGGGGACAGCCTCTTCTATGGCTACACCTTC.

The chain links TRBV19 to TRBJ2-1, with a tentative D call TRBD1 (6 bases). The CDR3 is made up of 12 amino acids. CDR1 and CDR2 from the germline V gene are LNHDA and SQIVND (reference sequence). V dropped 3 bases and J dropped 7 bases, with 7 bases sitting between them. CDR3 sequence (DNA): TGTGCCAGTAGTATTAGGGGGAATGAGCAGTTCTTC. Residues: CASSIRGNEQFF.

V usage is TRBV7-2 and J usage is TRBJ1-5, with D possibly being TRBD1 (6 bases). CDR1 and CDR2 (germline): SGHTA, FQGNSA. CDR3 length: 13 residues. Trimming cost V 1 base and J 7 bases, with 8 bases left between them. The CDR3 region is CASSLEGVQPQHF. The CDR3 region has the DNA TGTGCCAGCAGCTTAGAGGGGGTCCAGCCCCAGCATTTT.